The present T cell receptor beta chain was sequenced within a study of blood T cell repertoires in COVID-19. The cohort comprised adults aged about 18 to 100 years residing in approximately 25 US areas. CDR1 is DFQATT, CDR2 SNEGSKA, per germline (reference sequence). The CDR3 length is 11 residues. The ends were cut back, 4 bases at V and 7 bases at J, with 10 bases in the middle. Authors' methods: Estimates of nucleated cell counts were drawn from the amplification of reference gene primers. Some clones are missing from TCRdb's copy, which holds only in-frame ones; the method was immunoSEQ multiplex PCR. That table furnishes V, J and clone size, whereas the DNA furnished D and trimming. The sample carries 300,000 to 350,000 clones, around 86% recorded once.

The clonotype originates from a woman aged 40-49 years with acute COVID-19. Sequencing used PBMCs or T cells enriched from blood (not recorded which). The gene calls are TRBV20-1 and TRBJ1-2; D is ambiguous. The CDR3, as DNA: TGCAGTGCTACGGCGGGAGCTGGCTACACCTTC. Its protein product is CSATAGAGYTF.